Listed here is a single T cell receptor beta chain. The CDR3 runs to 14 residues. Trimming took 3 bases from V and 4 from J; bases not matched to a gene: 1. CDR1 is MDHEN, CDR2 SYDVKM, per germline. The sample originates from a study of blood T cell repertoires in COVID-19. Under the authors' procedure: Scientists estimated how many nucleated cells there were by amplifying reference gene primers. Measured with immunoSEQ multiplex PCR; TCRdb has only the in-frame clones, and not every one. The V and J calls and clone size come from that table; D and trimming were worked out from the DNA. Of tens of thousands of clones listed, 88% were seen once; the top ten hold 43%.

The receptor comes from a woman aged 55-75 years with COVID-19, enrolled during active disease. The sequencing sample was made of peripheral blood. The chain is built from TRBV28 and TRBJ2-2; TRBD1 matches 8 bases. The CDR3 loop is CASSFGTGTGELFF. As DNA, the CDR3 is TGTGCCAGCAGTTTCGGGACAGGCACCGGGGAGCTGTTTTTT.